This entry lists 2 T cell receptor beta chains sequenced from one sample in a study of CD4 T cells in relation to SARS-CoV-2 and coronaviruses. Before the COVID-19 pandemic, during about 2011-2018, CD4+ T cells were taken from unexposed donors. After about ten days of culture, CD4+ T cells were isolated. Data came from immunoSEQ multiplex PCR; TCRdb stores just in-frame clones and leaves some out. The sample holds some 20,000 clones; 65% to 80% are singletons and the top ten take roughly 31%. What these receptors recognize is not known. The sequenced sample was CD4+ T cells from PBMCs, cultured in vitro. The receptors come from a human donor in good health.

The chain has TRBV7-9 and TRBJ2-7; 8 bases are a match to TRBD2. J gave up 3 bases and V 2 bases, and 12 bases lay outside the gene matches. This CDR3 is built from 17 residues. Germline CDR1 is SEHNR and CDR2 is FQNEAQ (reference sequence). CDR3 nucleotide sequence: TGTGCCAGCAGCTTAAATACGGGAGGGCCTAGGAACTACGAGCAGTACTTC. This translates into CASSLNTGGPRNYEQYF. The full variable domain, its missing parts supplied by reference TRBV7-9 and TRBJ2-7, is DTGVSQNPRHKITKRGQNVTFRCDPISEHNRLYWYRQTLGQGPEFLTYFQNEAQLEKSRLLSDRFSAERPKGSFSTLEIQRTEQGDSAMYLCASSLNTGGPRNYEQYFGPGTRLTVT.

In DNA form, the CDR3 reads TGTGCCAGCAGTTACTCGATACGAGTAGCGGGAGGGGAGCTGTTTTTT. This codes for CASSYSIRVAGGELFF. The chain has TRBV6-2 or TRBV6-3 and TRBJ2-2; 8 bases align to TRBD2. CDR3 size: 16 residues. J lost 8 bases, V lost 0 bases, and 8 bases had no gene match. Germline V gene sequence: CDR1 MNHEY, CDR2 SVGEGT.